This passage covers 15 T cell receptor beta chains from one sample sequenced in a study of vaccination and CD4 T cells after COVID-19. As to treatment: roughly 11-day PBMC culture with coronavirus spike peptide pools or control peptides (ViraFEST assay). Their antigens remain unidentified. At the Johns Hopkins FTIC core, DNA taken from cultured CD4+ T cells was sequenced by way of the Oncomine TCR Beta short-read assay. In TCRdb, the PCR reads were re-called with MiXCR into one record per CDR3 protein. The repertoire includes some 9,500 distinct CDR3 sequences, 30% to 45% of them detected once, and approximately 15% sits in the top ten. Sequenced input: CD4+ T cells from blood, cultured in vitro. The receptors derive from a human donor who had recovered from COVID-19.

The chain employs TRBV5-1 and TRBJ1-3; D is unclear. V lost 0 bases and J lost 4, with 8 bases in between. From germline, CDR1 is SGHRS and CDR2 YFSETQ. The CDR3 has 14 amino acids. The CDR3: CASSLDSGGNTIYF. CDR3 DNA: TGCGCCAGCAGCTTGGACAGCGGAGGAAACACCATATATTTT.

V and J are TRBV7-9 and TRBJ1-1; D remains ambiguous. The germline V gene encodes CDR1 SEHNR and CDR2 FQNEAQ (reference sequence). The CDR3 has 16 amino acids. Trimming took 2 bases from V and 0 from J, leaving 13 bases between them. The chain's CDR3 is CASSLTRQTMNTEAFF. The CDR3 DNA is TGTGCCAGCAGCTTAACGAGACAAACCATGAACACTGAAGCTTTCTTT.

In its sample, this clonotype is large. The genes are TRBV29-1 and TRBJ1-1; TRBD1 is a possible D gene (5 bases). V was cut by 7 bases and J by 0 bases, with 15 bases left in between. Germline values: CDR1 SQVTM, CDR2 ANQGSEA. This CDR3 comprises 14 residues. CDR3 protein: CSGARQTMNTEAFF. The DNA of the CDR3 is TGCAGCGGTGCCCGACAGACCATGAACACTGAAGCTTTCTTT.

The chain uses TRBV30 and TRBJ2-7; 9 nucleotides match TRBD1. Germline values: CDR1 GTSNPN, CDR2 SVGIG (reference sequence). This CDR3 region has 14 residues. V was clipped by 3 bases and J by 3 bases; unmatched bases: 6. CDR3 nucleotides: TGTGCCTGGAGAGGGGGACAGGGCCTCTACGAGCAGTACTTC. Residues: CAWRGGQGLYEQYF.

This clonotype occurred once. The rearrangement joins TRBV7-8 to TRBJ1-5; D not certain. The CDR3 totals 13 residues. Between the trimmed V and J ends, which lost 5 bases and 0 bases, there was a span of 5 bases. Germline V gene data show CDR1 as SGHVS and CDR2 as FQNEAQ. The CDR3 here is CASSRNSNQPQHF. Written as DNA, the CDR3 is TGTGCCAGCAGCCGTAATAGCAATCAGCCCCAGCATTTT.

The J gene is TRBJ1-2, the V gene TRBV19; 8 bases line up with TRBD1. Per germline, CDR1 LNHDA and CDR2 SQIVND (reference sequence). Trimming cost V 3 bases and J 6 bases; bases outside gene matches: 6. This CDR3 spans 14 amino acids. The CDR3 nucleotides read TGTGCCAGTAGTATCCCGCAGGGGGCAAATGGCTACACCTTC. It codes for CASSIPQGANGYTF.

This chain links TRBV12-3 or TRBV12-4 with TRBJ1-2, with 12 bases fitting TRBD1. The CDR3 sequence is 14 residues long. J gave up 7 bases and V 4 bases, and 4 bases lay outside the gene matches. The DNA of the CDR3 is TGTGCCAGCAGTTGGGACAGGGGGCTCGCTGGCTACACCTTC. Translation: CASSWDRGLAGYTF.

V usage is TRBV20-1 and J usage is TRBJ1-6; D perhaps matches TRBD1 (6 bases). This CDR3 comprises 17 residues. Germline V lookup: CDR1 DFQATT, CDR2 SNEGSKA (reference sequence). V was shortened by 1 base and J by 2 bases, with 15 bases between the two germline ends. In DNA form, the CDR3 reads TGCAGTGCTAGAGGAGGGCCGGGGGCGGCCTATAATTCACCCCTCCACTTT. Translating it yields CSARGGPGAAYNSPLHF.

The rearrangement joins TRBV4-1 to TRBJ1-1; 12 bases agree with TRBD1. The germline CDR1 and CDR2 sequences are MGHRA and YSYEKL. J lost 5 bases, V lost 1 base, and 5 bases had no gene match. The CDR3 loop spans 16 amino acids. Written as DNA, the CDR3 is TGCGCCAGCAGCCAAGGGGGACAGGGGGCGCGGACTGAAGCTTTCTTT. As protein: CASSQGGQGARTEAFF.

As DNA, the CDR3 is TGTGCTAGTGGTTTGGACGGGGGCCTTATTCCTGGTGAGCAGTTCTTC. This codes for CASGLDGGLIPGEQFF. V gene TRBV12-5 combines with J gene TRBJ2-1; D is perhaps TRBD1 or TRBD2 (6 bases each). Deletions cut 1 base from V and 9 bases from J, with 19 bases between. This CDR3 is 16 amino acids long. Germline CDR1 and CDR2: LGHNT and FRNRAP.

The sample holds a few counts of this clonotype. This chain joins TRBV6-1 and TRBJ1-2; 8 nucleotides match TRBD1. With V trimmed by 6 bases and J by 7 bases, 13 bases remained unmatched. Germline V gene data show CDR1 as MNHNS and CDR2 as SASEGT. This CDR3 is built from 15 residues. CDR3 in amino acids: CASRPDQRQGLGYTF. In DNA, the CDR3 is TGTGCCAGCAGGCCCGATCAACGACAGGGGCTTGGCTACACCTTC.

This clonotype has only a few counts. The chain joins TRBV2 to TRBJ1-2; D is unclear. The V end lost 5 bases, the J end lost 4 bases, and 8 bases lay between the germline ends. The CDR3 runs 12 residues. The germline V gene has CDR1 SNHLY and CDR2 FYNNEI. The CDR3 sequence: CASSPVSYGYTF. CDR3 nucleotides: TGTGCCAGCAGTCCCGTCAGCTATGGCTACACCTTC.

This chain uses TRBV6-1 with TRBJ2-7; D ambiguous. V shed 6 bases and J shed 4 bases, with 16 bases lying between them. CDR1 and CDR2 (germline): MNHNS, SASEGT. The CDR3 runs to 14 residues. CDR3 sequence: CASRVGTAAYEQYF. DNA of the CDR3: TGTGCCAGCAGGGTGGGAACGGCAGCGTACGAGCAGTACTTC.

The chain uses TRBV2 and TRBJ2-7; D gene uncertain. The germline V and J ends were trimmed by 7 bases and 5 bases, with 15 bases remaining between them. Germline loops: CDR1 SNHLY, CDR2 FYNNEI. The CDR3 runs 13 residues. The CDR3 region has the DNA TGTGCCAGCATTTACTCGGGTCGGGACGAGCAGTACTTC. The encoded protein is CASIYSGRDEQYF.

This clonotype was detected only a few times. The rearrangement links TRBV7-2 to TRBJ2-5; 8 bases agree with TRBD2. The J segment lost 5 bases and the V segment lost 1 base, leaving 6 bases of the junction unmatched. Per the germline V gene, CDR1 is SGHTA and CDR2 is FQGNSA. This CDR3 spans 15 amino acids. CDR3: CASSLDGGADETQYF. CDR3 nucleotide sequence: TGTGCCAGCAGCTTAGACGGGGGGGCCGATGAGACCCAGTACTTC.